The 26 T cell receptor beta chains below were found in one sample sequenced in a study of regulatory T cells in long-lasting Graves disease. Construction of the TCR beta libraries employed iRepertoire HTBI primers in conjunction with Arm-PCR of CDR3 regions. TCRdb fed the multiplex PCR reads into MiXCR, producing one record per CDR3 protein. The table records 250,000 to 300,000 distinct CDR3 sequences, about 17% of them present only once. The time point here: newly diagnosed GD, antithyroid drugs for less than 3 months. PBMC RNA served as the TCR library source. This same sample was also part of a study on T cells in Graves' hyperthyroidism and ophthalmopathy.

The sequencing used peripheral blood mononuclear cells (PBMCs), collected at new diagnosis, from a patient treated with antithyroid drugs. The receptors stem from a woman in her thirties with Graves disease.

This clonotype was recorded many times. The CDR3 region is CASSLGVGTGEEQYF. The CDR3 nucleotides read TGCGCCAGCAGCTTGGGGGTGGGAACGGGGGAAGAGCAGTACTTC. The rearrangement joins TRBV5-1 to TRBJ2-7, with a weak D call TRBD2 (6 bases). With 0 bases removed from V and 7 bases from J, the gap between germline ends came to 17 bases. The V gene's germline CDR1 is SGHRS and CDR2 YFSETQ. The CDR3 covers 15 residues.

This clonotype was counted at least ten times. The chain recombines TRBV13 with TRBJ1-2; the D is unclear. Germline V gives CDR1 PRHDT, CDR2 FYEKMQ (reference sequence). There are 13 residues in the CDR3. V lost 2 bases to trimming and J lost 13 bases, with 17 bases between them. The CDR3 DNA reads as TGTGCCAGCAGCTTAAGGTTGGCCGGGGATCGCACCTTC. Its protein product is CASSLRLAGDRTF.

This clonotype was picked up many times. The chain recombines TRBV6-2 or TRBV6-3 with TRBJ1-5, with D unresolved. CDR1 is MNHEY and CDR2 is SVGEGT in the germline V gene. Trimming pared 2 bases from V and 5 bases from J, leaving 4 bases between. The CDR3 covers 12 residues. In DNA form, the CDR3 reads TGTGCCAGCAGTTACCCCGATCAGCCCCAGCATTTT. The encoded protein is CASSYPDQPQHF.

Many counts were recorded for this clonotype. The chain uses TRBV20-1 and TRBJ1-1, with D tentatively TRBD1 (6 bases). The V gene's germline CDR1 is DFQATT and CDR2 SNEGSKA (reference sequence). Trimming removed 6 bases from V and 1 base from J, with 15 bases in between. The CDR3 loop spans 14 amino acids. CDR3: CSAQPGQRNTEAFF. CDR3 sequence (DNA): TGCAGTGCGCAACCGGGACAAAGGAACACTGAAGCTTTCTTT.

This clonotype was detected ten times or more. The rearrangement links TRBV29-1 to TRBJ1-2; D call uncertain. V lost 5 bases and J 6 bases, leaving 13 bases between the germline ends. The germline CDR1 and CDR2 sequences are SQVTM and ANQGSEA. The CDR3 totals 12 residues. Written as DNA, the CDR3 is TGCAGCGTTCACGCGGCCCTAAATGGCTACACCTTC. It codes for CSVHAALNGYTF.

The chain recombines TRBV7-2 with TRBJ2-3; D is unresolved. Germline CDR1 is SGHTA and CDR2 is FQGNSA. V gave up 6 bases and J gave up 4 bases, with 14 bases separating them. This CDR3 is built from 14 residues. CDR3 in DNA: TGTGCCAGCAGGTCGAGGCTGTCGGCAGATACGCAGTATTTT. Translation: CASRSRLSADTQYF.

This clonotype was recorded many times. J is TRBJ1-4 and V is TRBV12-3 or TRBV12-4, with 7 bases that match TRBD1. CDR3 length: 15 amino acids. V trimming: 5 bases; J trimming: 10 bases; junction bases outside the gene matches: 13. CDR3 sequence: CASSERQGTVGKLFF. DNA of the CDR3: TGTGCCAGCAGTGAACGGCAGGGGACAGTTGGAAAACTGTTTTTT.

The chain carries TRBV19 and TRBJ1-3, with 10 bases fitting TRBD1. Germline CDR1 reads LNHDA; CDR2 reads SQIVND (reference sequence). J lost 4 bases, V lost 6 bases, and 9 bases had no gene match. This CDR3 contains 16 residues. For the CDR3, the DNA is TGTGCCAGTAGCACGGACAGGGGGAAGTTCGGAAACACCATATATTTT. Translating it yields CASSTDRGKFGNTIYF. The complete variable domain, with remaining parts taken from reference TRBV19 and TRBJ1-3, reads DGGITQSPKYLFRKEGQNVTLSCEQNLNHDAMYWYRQDPGQGLRLIYYSQIVNDFQKGDIAEGYSVSREKKESFPLTVTSAQKNPTAFYLCASSTDRGKFGNTIYFGEGSWLTVV.

This clonotype was seen repeatedly, ten times or more. The chain combines TRBV4-1 with TRBJ1-3, with D possibly matching TRBD1 (5 bases). Per the germline V gene, CDR1 is MGHRA and CDR2 is YSYEKL. The germline V and J ends were trimmed by 3 bases and 0 bases, with 9 bases remaining between them. CDR3 length: 15 amino acids. This CDR3 is CASSQTGASGNTIYF. The CDR3 bases are TGCGCCAGCAGCCAGACCGGGGCCTCTGGAAACACCATATATTTT.

This clonotype has more than one count but fewer than ten. Only one base separates this from a far larger clonotype, so it likely reflects a read error. The chain employs TRBV28 and TRBJ2-4, with a weak D call TRBD2 (6 bases). Germline loops: CDR1 MDHEN, CDR2 SYDVKM. The CDR3 consists of 16 residues. V was cut by 6 bases and J by 5 bases, with 20 bases left in between. The CDR3 coding sequence is TGTGCCAGCAGCCAATTTAGGGCGGGGTGGGAAAACATTCAGTACTTC. Residues: CASSQFRAGWENIQYF. Drawing the rest from reference TRBV28 and TRBJ2-4, the complete variable domain is DVKVTQSSRYLVKRTGEKVFLECVQDMDHENMFWYRQDPGLGLRLIYFSYDVKMKEKGDIPEGYSVSREKKERFSLILESASTNQTSMYLCASSQFRAGWENIQYFGAGTRLSVL.

The chain carries TRBV20-1 and TRBJ1-3, with D unclear. V was trimmed by 5 bases and J by 0 bases, leaving 8 bases between them. CDR1 and CDR2 from the germline V gene are DFQATT and SNEGSKA (reference sequence). CDR3 length: 13 amino acids. DNA of the CDR3: TGCAGTGCTCGGCCCGTCTCTGGAAACACCATATATTTT. As protein: CSARPVSGNTIYF.

At least ten counts were recorded for this clonotype. This chain links TRBV13 with TRBJ2-2; D not resolved. In germline, CDR1 is PRHDT, CDR2 FYEKMQ (reference sequence). CDR3 length: 15 amino acids. The V end was cut by 6 bases, the J end by 0 bases, with 11 bases between. CDR3 DNA: TGTGCCAGCAGTCCCTGGACGGCGAACACCGGGGAGCTGTTTTTT. Translated, it gives CASSPWTANTGELFF.

The chain uses TRBV27 and TRBJ1-6; D gene uncertain. Germline V lookup: CDR1 MNHEY, CDR2 SMNVEV (reference sequence). V was cut by 2 bases and J by 0 bases, with 8 bases left in between. This CDR3 has 16 amino acids. The CDR3 reads CASSLRAASYNSPLHF. The CDR3 DNA is TGTGCCAGCAGTTTACGGGCGGCCTCCTATAATTCACCCCTCCACTTT.

The table lists this clonotype with a count of one. This chain joins TRBV28 and TRBJ2-5; 14 positions match TRBD2. The trim removed 4 bases at V and 5 bases at J, leaving 12 bases unmatched. CDR1 and CDR2 (germline): MDHEN, SYDVKM. This CDR3 region has 18 residues. The CDR3 reads CASSSRGLAGGRDETQYF. In DNA form, the CDR3 reads TGTGCCAGCAGTTCCAGAGGACTAGCGGGAGGAAGGGACGAGACCCAGTACTTC.

This clonotype was counted ten times or more. This chain connects TRBV15 to TRBJ2-1; 15 positions match TRBD2. Losses at the gene ends were 3 bases for V and 8 bases for J; bases not matched to a gene: 14. The CDR3 loop spans 19 amino acids. Germline loops: CDR1 LNHNV, CDR2 YYDKDF (reference sequence). CDR3 in amino acids: CATSSLPGRGLAGGHEQFF. DNA of the CDR3: TGTGCCACCAGCAGTCTCCCCGGGAGAGGACTAGCGGGGGGGCATGAGCAGTTCTTC.

Many counts were recorded for this clonotype. The CDR3 reads CASTASGYHEKLFF. For the CDR3, the DNA is TGTGCCAGCACCGCGTCGGGGTACCATGAAAAACTGTTTTTT. The chain has TRBV5-6 and TRBJ1-4, with no clear D. V was pared by 6 bases and J by 6 bases, with 15 bases between. The length of the CDR3 is 14 residues. The germline CDR1 and CDR2 sequences are SGHDT and YYEEEE.

This clonotype was seen repeatedly, ten times or more. This rearrangement joins TRBV7-9 to TRBJ2-2, with TRBD1 as a possible D gene (6 bases). The ends were cut back, 6 bases at V and 1 base at J, with 9 bases in the middle. Germline assignment: CDR1 SEHNR and CDR2 FQNEAQ (reference sequence). CDR3 size: 14 residues. The CDR3 sequence: CASRPGQNTGELFF. DNA of the CDR3: TGTGCCAGCAGACCGGGACAGAACACCGGGGAGCTGTTTTTT.

This clonotype was observed a handful of times. The chain links TRBV12-5 to TRBJ2-1, with D unresolved. The CDR3 covers 12 residues. Germline V gives CDR1 LGHNT, CDR2 FRNRAP. V lost 3 bases and J 9 bases, leaving 9 bases between the germline ends. The CDR3 protein is CASGFSGVEQFF. DNA of the CDR3: TGTGCTAGTGGTTTTTCCGGAGTTGAGCAGTTCTTC.

This clonotype was detected only a few times. At one boundary the junction diverges from the germline segment, which might be a read error. V and J are TRBV7-7 and TRBJ2-2; D is tentatively TRBD1 or TRBD2 (5 bases each). Germline V gene data show CDR1 as SSHAT and CDR2 as FNYEAQ (reference sequence). The CDR3 runs to 14 residues. The CDR3 nucleotides are TGTGCTAGCAGCCTCGGGACCTACACCGGGGAGCTGTTTTTT. Translating it yields CASSLGTYTGELFF.

This clonotype was recorded many times. The rearrangement joins TRBV12-5 to TRBJ1-4; no clear D gene. The V end lost 1 base, the J end lost 8 bases, and 14 bases lay between the germline ends. This CDR3 has 15 amino acids. Germline V CDR1 and CDR2: LGHNT, FRNRAP. The chain's CDR3 is CASGLDPVAREKLFF. CDR3 nucleotide sequence: TGTGCTAGTGGTTTGGACCCCGTGGCCCGGGAAAAACTGTTTTTT.

This clonotype was seen ten or more times. The J gene is TRBJ2-5, the V gene TRBV6-2 or TRBV6-3; D is perhaps TRBD2 (5 bases). V was pared by 9 bases and J by 2 bases, with 13 bases between. This CDR3 contains 13 residues. Looked up from germline, CDR1 is MNHEY and CDR2 is SVGEGT. CDR3 nucleotides: TGTGCCAGTGGGGAGCGCGGACAAGAGACCCAGTACTTC. Amino acid sequence: CASGERGQETQYF.

For this clonotype: A much larger clone differs from this one at a single base, so this may be a read error. The rearrangement joins TRBV4-1 to TRBJ2-2; D remains unclear. There are 16 residues in the CDR3. Germline CDR1 reads MGHRA; CDR2 reads YSYEKL. CDR3 sequence reads: CAGSQDESLNTGELFF. The DNA of the CDR3 is TGCGCCGGCAGCCAAGATGAAAGCCTGAACACCGGGGAGCTGTTTTTT.

The table lists this clonotype with a few counts. This chain links TRBV6-4 with TRBJ1-2; a possible D gene is TRBD1 (5 bases). The germline V gene has CDR1 MRHNA and CDR2 SNTAGT. V was shortened by 5 bases and J by 13 bases, with 17 bases between the two germline ends. The CDR3 length is 12 residues. For the CDR3, the DNA is TGTGCCAGCAGTAGGGGCCGGGAGTCTCTCACCTTC. This sequence encodes CASSRGRESLTF.

The chain is built from TRBV20-1 and TRBJ2-3; no clear D gene. Germline lookup yields CDR1 DFQATT and CDR2 SNEGSKA (reference sequence). This CDR3 spans 15 amino acids. Trimming removed 5 bases at V and 0 bases at J, with 15 bases between. The CDR3 loop is CSAGRPGDSTDTQYF. The CDR3 region has the DNA TGCAGTGCTGGACGGCCTGGGGATAGCACAGATACGCAGTATTTT.

This clonotype was seen repeatedly, ten times or more. The V gene is TRBV9, the J gene TRBJ1-5; D is unclear. The germline V gene encodes CDR1 SGDLS and CDR2 YYNGEE. The CDR3 spans 14 residues. Trimming stripped 0 bases from V and 7 bases from J, with 11 bases between. In DNA, the CDR3 is TGTGCCAGCAGCGTAGGTGCGGGAAGGCAGCCCCAGCATTTT. Translated: CASSVGAGRQPQHF. Based on the CDR3 plus reference TRBV9 and TRBJ1-5, the full variable domain is DSGVTQTPKHLITATGQRVTLRCSPRSGDLSVYWYQQSLDQGLQFLIQYYNGEERAKGNILERFSAQQFPDLHSELNLSSLELGDSALYFCASSVGAGRQPQHFGDGTRLSIL.

This clonotype was detected ten times or more. The chain uses TRBV3-1 and TRBJ2-3; D tentatively fits TRBD1 or TRBD2 (5 bases each). Germline CDR1 LGHDT, CDR2 YNNKEL (reference sequence). Trimming took off 10 bases at V and 4 bases at J, with 21 bases between the two ends. CDR3 size: 15 residues. In DNA, the CDR3 is TGTGCCACGTCCGGGGCAGCCGTAGGGGCAGATACGCAGTATTTT. Its translation is CATSGAAVGADTQYF.